These 21 T cell receptor beta chains were sequenced from one sample in a study of beta chain features in type 1 diabetes. General study points: Shorter TCRB CDR3s, moderately but significantly so, were found in Type 1 diabetes patients in all four CD4+ subsets.

What was sequenced were expressed TCRB transcripts, since all of the isolated RNA had been reverse transcribed. Libraries were prepared by immunoSEQ multiplex PCR; TCRdb keeps only in-frame clonotypes and omits some of them. The table records roughly 140,000 clones, 10% of them present only once. Their cognate antigens are unknown. Sequencing was done on a sample of central memory CD4+ T cells from blood. The receptors here all came from a man aged 30-40 years with type 1 diabetes.

This clone turned up a few times. The chain employs TRBV7-9 and TRBJ2-1, with 7 bases aligning to TRBD1. The CDR3 is 16 amino acids. CDR1 is SEHNR, CDR2 FQNEAQ, per germline (reference sequence). V was clipped by 5 bases and J by 5 bases; unmatched bases: 12. Written as DNA, the CDR3 is TGTGCCAGCAGCCCCCTTGCAGGGGGACGGCACAATGAGCAGTTCTTC. This gives the protein CASSPLAGGRHNEQFF.

The chain carries TRBV19 and TRBJ1-5, with TRBD1 identical over 7 bases. V lost 1 base and J lost 5; bases outside the gene matches: 5. Germline V gives CDR1 LNHDA, CDR2 SQIVND (reference sequence). The CDR3 is made up of 15 amino acids. CDR3 amino acids: CASSIVGTAYQPQHF. The CDR3 nucleotides are TGTGCCAGTAGTATAGTCGGGACAGCCTATCAGCCCCAGCATTTT.

This clone came up a few times. The chain employs TRBV6-5 and TRBJ2-1; unclear D gene. The CDR3 has 15 amino acids. V gave up 2 bases and J gave up 7 bases, with 15 bases separating them. Germline V gene lookup returns CDR1 MNHEY and CDR2 SVGAGI. DNA of the CDR3: TGTGCCAGCAGTTACCCGGCCACAGTTCCTAATGAGCAGTTCTTC. Amino acids: CASSYPATVPNEQFF.

This clone occurred a few times. DNA for the CDR3: TGTGCCAGCAGCCCCGGGGGGCGCAAATACACCGGGGAGCTGTTTTTT. As protein: CASSPGGRKYTGELFF. This sequence joins TRBV7-9 and TRBJ2-2, with D possibly TRBD2 on 7 matching bases. V was shortened by 5 bases and J by 3 bases, with 16 bases between the two germline ends. Germline V CDR1 and CDR2: SEHNR, FQNEAQ (reference sequence). The CDR3 is made up of 16 amino acids.

The rearrangement uses TRBV14 and TRBJ2-7, with D possibly being TRBD2 (5 bases). V lost 3 bases and J lost 4, with 10 bases in between. The CDR3 is made up of 13 amino acids. CDR1 is SGHDN, CDR2 FVKESK, per germline. This CDR3 is CASSQQTGYEQYF. CDR3 sequence (DNA): TGTGCCAGCAGCCAGCAAACGGGGTACGAGCAGTACTTC. Full variable domain (rest looked up from reference TRBV14 and TRBJ2-7): EAGVTQFPSHSVIEKGQTVTLRCDPISGHDNLYWYRRVMGKEIKFLLHFVKESKQDESGMPNNRFLAERTGGTYSTLKVQPAELEDSGVYFCASSQQTGYEQYFGPGTRLTVT.

The rearrangement joins TRBV28 to TRBJ1-1; 10 nucleotides align to TRBD1. V shed 4 bases and J 5 bases; nucleotides not matched to a gene: 7. Germline V gene lookup returns CDR1 MDHEN and CDR2 SYDVKM. This CDR3 is built from 15 residues. CDR3 nucleotide sequence: TGTGCCAGCAGTTCAACCGGGACAGGGGTTACTGAAGCTTTCTTT. Translation: CASSSTGTGVTEAFF.

This clone was counted only a few times. The chain combines TRBV4-1 with TRBJ2-1; the match to TRBD2 covers 7 bases. The trim removed 4 bases at V and 1 base at J, leaving 10 bases unmatched. The CDR3 contains 17 residues. Germline loops: CDR1 MGHRA, CDR2 YSYEKL. The CDR3 DNA is TGCGCCAGCAGCCGAAGCGGGGCCGGGATTTCCTACAATGAGCAGTTCTTC. This translates into CASSRSGAGISYNEQFF.

This clone was counted between two and nine times. The chain has TRBV5-1 and TRBJ1-5; 7 bases match TRBD1. J lost 3 bases, V lost 0 bases, and 3 bases had no gene match. Germline lookup yields CDR1 SGHRS and CDR2 YFSETQ. The CDR3 length is 15 residues. The CDR3 region has the DNA TGCGCCAGCAGCTTGGAAGGGACAGACAATCAGCCCCAGCATTTT. Amino acids: CASSLEGTDNQPQHF.

In the case of this clone: The sample contains more than one DNA sequence encoding this CDR3. CDR3 residues: CASSLGQADGYTF. DNA of the CDR3: TGTGCCAGCAGCCTGGGACAGGCGGATGGCTACACCTTC. The chain uses TRBV7-9 and TRBJ1-2, with 8 bases that match TRBD1. Germline lookup yields CDR1 SEHNR and CDR2 FQNEAQ (reference sequence). This CDR3 spans 13 amino acids. The junction had 5 bases not matched to a gene; V was cut back by 5 bases and J by 6 bases. Full variable domain (outside the CDR3, taken from reference TRBV7-9 and TRBJ1-2): DTGVSQNPRHKITKRGQNVTFRCDPISEHNRLYWYRQTLGQGPEFLTYFQNEAQLEKSRLLSDRFSAERPKGSFSTLEIQRTEQGDSAMYLCASSLGQADGYTFGSGTRLTVV.

In this sample, this clone turned up a few times. The chain recombines TRBV5-6 with TRBJ2-7, with a weak D call TRBD2 (5 bases). The ends were cut back, 1 base at V and 3 bases at J, with 14 bases in the middle. CDR3 length: 15 residues. CDR1 is SGHDT, CDR2 YYEEEE, per germline. CDR3 nucleotide sequence: TGTGCCAGCAGCTTGCCCCATAGACGGGGCTACGAGCAGTACTTC. Protein sequence: CASSLPHRRGYEQYF.

A word on this clone: The sample carries other DNA sequences with the same CDR3. The V gene is TRBV20-1, the J gene TRBJ2-3; no firm D call. CDR3 size: 11 residues. The V gene lost 6 bases and the J gene lost 2 bases, with 6 bases spanning the gap. In germline, CDR1 is DFQATT, CDR2 SNEGSKA (reference sequence). CDR3 in DNA: TGCAGTGCCCCGTACACAGATACGCAGTATTTT. Protein product: CSAPYTDTQYF.

The V gene is TRBV7-2, the J gene TRBJ1-2, with D unresolved. CDR3 length equals 14 residues. The V and J ends lost 3 bases and 3 bases respectively, with 11 bases between them. Germline-derived CDR1 and CDR2 are SGHTA and FQGNSA. The DNA for the CDR3 is TGTGCCAGCAGCTTCTCCGGGATATACTATGGCTACACCTTC. Its protein product is CASSFSGIYYGYTF. Drawing the rest from reference TRBV7-2 and TRBJ1-2, the complete variable domain is GAGVSQSPSNKVTEKGKDVELRCDPISGHTALYWYRQSLGQGLEFLIYFQGNSAPDKSGLPSDRFSAERTGGSVSTLTIQRTQQEDSAVYLCASSFSGIYYGYTFGSGTRLTVV.

V usage is TRBV28 and J usage is TRBJ2-7, with D maybe TRBD1 (6 bases). Germline CDR1 is MDHEN and CDR2 is SYDVKM. This CDR3 has 17 residues. V lost 8 bases and J 4 bases, leaving 27 bases between the germline ends. The CDR3 nucleotides read TGTGCCAGCCCACCCTTGGACAGACCTGGTTCCGGATACGAGCAGTACTTC. As protein: CASPPLDRPGSGYEQYF.

The chain recombines TRBV10-3 with TRBJ2-2; TRBD2 aligns across 7 bases. V shed 4 bases and J 1 base; nucleotides not matched to a gene: 6. The CDR3 loop spans 16 amino acids. CDR1 is ENHRY, CDR2 SYGVKD, per germline. The CDR3 DNA is TGTGCCATCAGTGGTTCGGGACTATTGAACACCGGGGAGCTGTTTTTT. Translated: CAISGSGLLNTGELFF.

This chain links TRBV28 with TRBJ2-5; maybe TRBD1 (6 bases). Trimming took 5 bases from V and 7 from J, leaving 14 bases between them. The CDR3 consists of 13 residues. Per the germline V gene, CDR1 is MDHEN and CDR2 is SYDVKM. The CDR3 DNA follows: TGTGCCAGCAGTCCCCCCAGGGGTGTGACCCAGTACTTC. Its protein is CASSPPRGVTQYF.

This clone has a handful of counts. The genes are TRBV29-1 and TRBJ1-1, with D hard to call. The germline V gene has CDR1 SQVTM and CDR2 ANQGSEA. Trimming removed 5 bases from V and 1 base from J, with 8 bases in between. The CDR3 is 12 residues long. The CDR3 region is CSVPRRNTEAFF. The CDR3 DNA follows: TGCAGCGTTCCCCGGAGGAACACTGAAGCTTTCTTT.

CDR3 protein: CASKTGISTDTQYF. The DNA of the CDR3 is TGTGCCAGCAAAACAGGAATTAGCACAGATACGCAGTATTTT. The genes are TRBV6-5 and TRBJ2-3, with D maybe TRBD1 (5 bases). The ends were cut back, 7 bases at V and 0 bases at J, with 11 bases in the middle. The CDR3 loop spans 14 amino acids. Germline CDR1 reads MNHEY; CDR2 reads SVGAGI.

This clone was detected only a few times. V is TRBV6-5 and J is TRBJ2-1, with TRBD2 matching 10 bases. The germline V gene encodes CDR1 MNHEY and CDR2 SVGAGI. The CDR3 loop spans 14 amino acids. J gave up 9 bases and V 6 bases, and 8 bases lay outside the gene matches. This CDR3 is CASRRAGGPGEQFF. The CDR3 nucleotides read TGTGCCAGCAGGAGAGCGGGAGGGCCAGGTGAGCAGTTCTTC.

This clone appeared a few times. This rearrangement joins TRBV4-2 to TRBJ1-2; 7 bases fit TRBD1. The trim removed 1 base at V and 5 bases at J, leaving 4 bases unmatched. The CDR3 runs to 14 residues. Per the germline V gene, CDR1 is LGHNA and CDR2 is YNFKEQ. In DNA form, the CDR3 reads TGTGCCAGCAGCCAAGTGGGACAGATATATGGCTACACCTTC. Its translation is CASSQVGQIYGYTF.

This clone occurred a few times. The J gene is TRBJ2-4, the V gene TRBV18, with a possible D match to TRBD1 (6 bases). Germline V gene lookup returns CDR1 KGHSH and CDR2 LQKENI. The CDR3 runs 15 residues. Trimming removed 5 bases from V and 5 bases from J, with 16 bases in between. In nucleotides, the CDR3 is TGTGCCAGCTCAGAACAGGGACCCCCAGAAAACATTCAGTACTTC. Protein sequence: CASSEQGPPENIQYF.

There are a few counts of this clone. This chain joins TRBV18 and TRBJ2-1; 11 bases map to TRBD2. V lost 0 bases to trimming and J lost 10 bases; unmatched junction nucleotides: 8. In germline, CDR1 is KGHSH, CDR2 LQKENI. This CDR3 is built from 16 residues. The CDR3, as DNA: TGTGCCAGCTCACCACCCATAGCGGGAGGGCGGAACGAGCAGTTCTTC. Protein product: CASSPPIAGGRNEQFF.